The source of this T cell receptor (beta chain) is a study of blood T cell repertoires in COVID-19. Study context: Italy, Spain and the United States were the sources of the convalescent and acute COVID-19 samples. PBMCs, B-cell-depleted T cells, or T cells provided the cDNA or gDNA that made up the material.

In the original workflow: Nucleated cell number was recorded as an estimate derived from reference gene primer amplification. Profiled with immunoSEQ multiplex PCR; TCRdb holds only in-frame clones, not every one. Clone size and the V and J calls come from that table; the DNA yielded D and trimming. The sample includes around 67,000 clones, around 88% of them seen just once. The trim removed 1 base at V and 8 bases at J, leaving 13 bases unmatched. This CDR3 comprises 16 residues. Germline V gives CDR1 LGHNA, CDR2 YSLEER. The sequenced sample consisted of peripheral blood. The chain has TRBV4-3 and TRBJ1-2; TRBD1 agrees at 7 bases. The receptor's source is a woman older than 75 with active or convalescent COVID-19. This CDR3 is CASSQGGTAGLRGYTF. DNA for the CDR3: TGCGCCAGCAGCCAAGGTGGGACAGCCGGACTTAGAGGCTACACCTTC.